Listed below are T cell receptor beta chains from one sample, sequenced in a study of blood T cell repertoires in COVID-19. The method was immunoSEQ multiplex PCR; TCRdb's version includes in-frame clones alone and lacks a portion of them. The data hold about 120,000 clones, with 65% to 85% observed a single time. Sequences were obtained from peripheral blood. The receptors shown here come from a woman between 65 and 79 years old with acute or convalescent COVID-19. The CDR3 runs from the conserved cysteine through the conserved F or W. A D gene is named only where the DNA matches it firmly. Clone size appears in some rows only: once, few, many, or a class for an expanded clone.

abundance	v_gene	d_gene	j_gene	CDR3nt	CDR3aa
NA	TRBV30	NA	TRBJ1-2	TGTGCCTGGAGTCGCCGGTTAGCTAACTATGGCTACACCTTC	CAWSRRLANYGYTF
NA	TRBV18	NA	TRBJ1-1	TGTGCCAGCTCACCCAATGCGGGGGACACTGAAGCTTTCTTT	CASSPNAGDTEAFF
NA	TRBV5-5	NA	TRBJ1-6	TGTGCCAGCATCAGGGGTACGGCTAATTCACCCCTCCACTTT	CASIRGTANSPLHF
NA	TRBV10-3	NA	TRBJ1-4	TGTGCCATCAGTGATCTTGAAAAACTGTTTTTT	CAISDLEKLFF
NA	TRBV7-2	TRBD2	TRBJ2-7	TGTGCCAGCAGCCCCGGGGGGGCGGGGGGCTATCACGAGCAGTACTTC	CASSPGGAGGYHEQYF
NA	TRBV6-2/TRBV6-3	TRBD2	TRBJ2-2	TGTGCCAGCAGTTACTTGGCGGGGGGGCCGACCGGGGAGCTGTTTTTT	CASSYLAGGPTGELFF
NA	TRBV24-1	NA	TRBJ2-1	TGTGCCACCAGCCGGACTGAGTCCTACAATGAGCAGTTCTTC	CATSRTESYNEQFF
NA	TRBV11-2	NA	TRBJ1-1	TGTGCCAGCAGCTTAGGACAGGTGACGAACACTGAAGCTTTCTTT	CASSLGQVTNTEAFF
NA	TRBV7-9	NA	TRBJ1-2	TGTGCCAGCAGCTCAGGGAACTATGGCTACACCTTC	CASSSGNYGYTF
few	TRBV15	NA	TRBJ1-5	TGTGCCACCAGCAGTTTCGGGGGCAATCAGCCCCAGCATTTT	CATSSFGGNQPQHF
few	TRBV12-3/TRBV12-4	TRBD1	TRBJ1-1	TGTGCCAGCAGTCCCGGGACAGGGAGAAAAGCTTTCTTT	CASSPGTGRKAFF
once	TRBV24-1	NA	TRBJ2-7	TGTGCCACCAGTCTGGTTCCAAGTCTCACCCGGGAGCAGTACTTC	CATSLVPSLTREQYF
once	TRBV10-3	TRBD1	TRBJ1-5	TGTGCCATCAGTAGCGGCAGGGGGGATCAGCCCCAGCATTTT	CAISSGRGDQPQHF
once	TRBV12-3/TRBV12-4	NA	TRBJ1-1	TGTGCCAGCAGTTTTTCCCGGGGGATTAACGCTTTCTTT	CASSFSRGINAFF
few	TRBV13	NA	TRBJ2-2	TGTGCCAGCAGGGGGTACAGGGGGGAGCTGTTTTTT	CASRGYRGELFF
NA	TRBV4-1	NA	TRBJ2-5	TGCGCCAGCAGCCAAGACGGGGGGCGCCAAGAGACCCAGTACTTC	CASSQDGGRQETQYF
NA	TRBV5-6	TRBD1	TRBJ1-4	TGTGCCAGCAGCTTGCACCGGGACAGGGGGCTTGTCGGCGAAAAACTGTTTTTT	CASSLHRDRGLVGEKLFF
few	TRBV2	NA	TRBJ2-4	TGTGCCAGCAACGGGAATCTAGCCAAAAACATTCAGTACTTC	CASNGNLAKNIQYF
few	TRBV7-2	NA	TRBJ1-2	TGTGCCAGCAGCTTTTTAGGCGGTGGCTACACCTTC	CASSFLGGGYTF
NA	TRBV10-3	TRBD2	TRBJ2-1	TGTGCCACCCTAGCGGGCTCCTACAATGAGCAGTTCTTC	CATLAGSYNEQFF
NA	TRBV7-2	TRBD2	TRBJ2-2	TGTGCCAGCACCCCTCGAAGCGGGGGGACCCACACCGGGGAGCTGTTTTTT	CASTPRSGGTHTGELFF
NA	TRBV19	NA	TRBJ2-6	TGTGCCAGTACTCGGACAGCGTCCTCTGGGGCCAACGTCCTGACTTTC	CASTRTASSGANVLTF
few	TRBV4-2	NA	TRBJ1-3	TGTGCCAGCAGCCAAGTATCTTCGGGGGCTGGAAACACCATATATTTT	CASSQVSSGAGNTIYF
NA	TRBV9	NA	TRBJ1-2	TGTGCCAGCAGCCAGCGGGGCAACTATGGCTACACCTTC	CASSQRGNYGYTF
few	TRBV7-9	NA	TRBJ1-2	TGTGCCAGCAGCTTAGCGTCCAGAAGTAACTATGGCTACACCTTC	CASSLASRSNYGYTF
once	TRBV6-1	TRBD1	TRBJ2-2	TGTGCCAGCAGTCCACAGGGGGTGGGCACCGGGGAGCTGTTTTTT	CASSPQGVGTGELFF
NA	TRBV30	TRBD1	TRBJ1-4	TGTGCCTGGGGGGATACCGGACAGGGAAGCGAAAAACTGTTTTTT	CAWGDTGQGSEKLFF
NA	TRBV7-6	NA	TRBJ1-1	TGTGCCAGCAGCCCACTAGGAGGCTTGAACACTGAAGCTTTCTTT	CASSPLGGLNTEAFF
NA	TRBV3-1/TRBV3-2	TRBD2	TRBJ2-1	TGTGCCAGCAGCCAAGAGGGACTAGCGGGGGTCTACAATGAGCAGTTCTTC	CASSQEGLAGVYNEQFF
NA	TRBV18	NA	TRBJ1-3	TGTGCCAGCTCAATTTTGGAGGGACGGTCTGGAAACACCATATATTTT	CASSILEGRSGNTIYF
NA	TRBV11-2	TRBD1	TRBJ1-1	TGTGCCAGCAGCTTTACCGGGACAGGGAGGGCTGAAGCTTTCTTT	CASSFTGTGRAEAFF
NA	TRBV10-3	TRBD1	TRBJ1-1	TGTGCCATCAGTGACTCAGGGGGCTCTGAAGCTTTCTTT	CAISDSGGSEAFF
NA	TRBV5-4	NA	TRBJ2-7	TGTGCCAGCAGGGGCGGGTATGCCCAAACCTACGAGCAGTACTTC	CASRGGYAQTYEQYF
NA	TRBV19	TRBD1	TRBJ1-2	TGTGCCAGTAGTATCACAGGGGTAGTAGATGGCTACACCTTC	CASSITGVVDGYTF
NA	TRBV7-6	NA	TRBJ2-1	TGTGCCAGCAGCGGCGGAAAGTACAATGAGCAGTTCTTC	CASSGGKYNEQFF
NA	TRBV27	NA	TRBJ2-2	TGTGCCAGCACCCCTTTTGGCGAACAGGGTTCTGGGGAGCTGTTTTTT	CASTPFGEQGSGELFF
NA	TRBV6-2/TRBV6-3	NA	TRBJ1-2	TGTGCCAGCAGTTCGTTCTACAATGCTAGCCTAGGCTATGGCTACACCTTC	CASSSFYNASLGYGYTF
once	TRBV9	TRBD2	TRBJ2-3	TGTGCCAGCAGCGTAGGGGCGGGAGGCACAGATACGCAGTATTTT	CASSVGAGGTDTQYF
NA	TRBV4-2	TRBD1	TRBJ1-2	TGTGCCAGCAGCCAAGCCTACAGGGGTTCGGGTGGCTACACCTTC	CASSQAYRGSGGYTF
few	TRBV23-1	NA	TRBJ1-4	TGCGCCAGCAGTCACTCGGAGAGTAGAGATGAAAAACTGTTTTTT	CASSHSESRDEKLFF
NA	TRBV3-1/TRBV3-2	TRBD1	TRBJ1-2	TGTGCCAGCAGCCAGATTCCCGAAGGGGGCAGCTATGGCTACACCTTC	CASSQIPEGGSYGYTF